The clone carrying this T cell receptor beta chain was seen at least ten times. Investigators amplified TCR beta CDR3 regions from RNA transcripts. HTBI-primed first-round RT-PCR preceded second-round multiplex PCR. TCRdb re-analysed the multiplex PCR reads in MiXCR, keeping a single row per CDR3 protein. This sample has about 340,000 distinct CDR3 sequences, with roughly 16% found just once. The sample is drawn from a study of Graves' ophthalmopathy and Graves' hyperthyroidism. Study-wide background: Peripheral blood was gathered at the point of initial diagnosis, before any treatment started.

For donors with ophthalmopathy, the disease showed moderate-to-severe activity, reached CAS ≥3 and NOSPECS ≥4, and had lasted under 3 months. Orbital computed tomography, thyroid ultrasound, TRAb, serum thyroxine and clinical symptoms formed the basis of diagnosis. Isolation of PBMCs was performed using roughly 10 ml of fresh peripheral blood. V gave up 3 bases and J gave up 7 bases, with 15 bases separating them. CDR1 and CDR2 from the germline V gene are DFQATT and SNEGSKA (reference sequence). The CDR3 has 13 residues. The sequence was obtained from an adult man with Graves' ophthalmopathy. The sample was peripheral blood. The gene calls are TRBV20-1 and TRBJ1-2, with TRBD1 as a possible D gene (6 bases). CDR3: CSASRGARGGYTF. The CDR3 DNA follows: TGCAGTGCTAGTCGGGGGGCGCGGGGTGGCTACACCTTC.